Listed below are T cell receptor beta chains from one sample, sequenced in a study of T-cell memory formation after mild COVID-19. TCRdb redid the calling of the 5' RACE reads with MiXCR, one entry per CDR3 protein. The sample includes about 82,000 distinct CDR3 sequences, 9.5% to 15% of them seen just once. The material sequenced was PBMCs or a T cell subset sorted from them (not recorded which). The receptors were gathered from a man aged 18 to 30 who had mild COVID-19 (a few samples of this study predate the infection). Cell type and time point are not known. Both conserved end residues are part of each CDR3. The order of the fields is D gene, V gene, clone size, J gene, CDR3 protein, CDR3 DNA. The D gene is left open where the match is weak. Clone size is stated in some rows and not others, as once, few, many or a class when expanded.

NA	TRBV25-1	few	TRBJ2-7	CASSESTGSRYEQYF	TGTGCCAGCAGTGAATCAACAGGGTCTCGCTACGAGCAGTACTTC
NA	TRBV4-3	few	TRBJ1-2	CASSPHPGAYGYTF	TGCGCCAGCAGCCCCCATCCCGGGGCCTATGGCTACACCTTC
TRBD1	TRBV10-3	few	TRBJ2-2	CAISEMGTGTGELFF	TGTGCCATCAGTGAGATGGGGACAGGGACCGGGGAGCTGTTTTTT
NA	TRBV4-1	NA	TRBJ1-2	CASSLKGWMDGYTF	TGCGCCAGCAGCCTAAAAGGGTGGATGGATGGCTACACCTTC
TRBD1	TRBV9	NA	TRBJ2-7	CASSPPGGSSYEQYF	TGTGCCAGCAGTCCCCCAGGGGGCTCCTCATACGAGCAGTACTTC
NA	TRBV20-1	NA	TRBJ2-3	CSARERETRPLGTQYF	TGCAGTGCTAGAGAGAGAGAGACTAGGCCCCTCGGTACGCAGTATTTT
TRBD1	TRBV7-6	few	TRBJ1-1	CASSRVRQGLNTEAFF	TGTGCCAGCAGCCGCGTTCGACAGGGGTTGAACACTGAAGCTTTCTTT
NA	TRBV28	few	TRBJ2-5	CASSRMAGAETQYF	TGTGCCAGCAGCCGGATGGCGGGGGCGGAGACCCAGTACTTC
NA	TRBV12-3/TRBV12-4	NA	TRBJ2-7	CASSLIGTTSGEQYF	TGTGCCAGCAGTTTGATCGGGACAACCTCGGGGGAGCAGTACTTC
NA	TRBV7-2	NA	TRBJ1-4	CASSLFRIDEKLFF	TGTGCCAGCAGCTTATTCCGCATTGATGAAAAACTGTTTTTT
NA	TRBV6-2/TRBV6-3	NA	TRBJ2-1	CASSRSLDNEQFF	TGTGCCAGCAGTAGGAGTCTCGACAATGAGCAGTTCTTC
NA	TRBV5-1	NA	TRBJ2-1	CASSLVVGLQSSYNEQFF	TGCGCCAGCAGCTTGGTTGTGGGGCTCCAAAGCTCCTACAATGAGCAGTTCTTC
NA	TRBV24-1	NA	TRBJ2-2	CATSDLRQNTGELFF	TGTGCCACCAGTGATTTACGACAGAACACCGGGGAGCTGTTTTTT
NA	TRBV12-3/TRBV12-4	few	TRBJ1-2	CASEPGHPQGGYTF	TGTGCCAGCGAACCGGGACATCCCCAGGGTGGCTACACCTTC
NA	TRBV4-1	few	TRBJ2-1	CASSRASGRYNEQFF	TGCGCCAGCAGCCGGGCTAGTGGGAGATACAATGAGCAGTTCTTC
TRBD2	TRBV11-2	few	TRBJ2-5	CASSLDGLAGLETQYF	TGTGCCAGCAGCTTAGACGGACTAGCGGGGCTAGAGACCCAGTACTTC
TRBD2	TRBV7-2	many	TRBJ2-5	CASSFGTRTYETQYF	TGTGCCAGCAGCTTTGGGACTAGGACGTACGAGACCCAGTACTTC
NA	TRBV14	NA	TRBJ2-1	CASSQERSLANEQFF	TGTGCCAGCAGCCAAGAACGGAGTCTGGCAAATGAGCAGTTCTTC
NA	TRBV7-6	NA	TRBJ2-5	CASSSLETQYF	TGTGCCAGCAGCTCGCTGGAGACCCAGTACTTC
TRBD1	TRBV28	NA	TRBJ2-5	CASNWGWDRATETQYF	TGTGCCAGCAATTGGGGGTGGGACAGGGCTACAGAGACCCAGTACTTC
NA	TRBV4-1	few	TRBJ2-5	CASSQGVQETQYF	TGCGCCAGCAGCCAAGGCGTCCAAGAGACCCAGTACTTC
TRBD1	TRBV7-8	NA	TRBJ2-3	CASSSPGTGVEDTQYF	TGTGCCAGCAGCTCCCCCGGGACAGGGGTGGAAGATACGCAGTATTTT